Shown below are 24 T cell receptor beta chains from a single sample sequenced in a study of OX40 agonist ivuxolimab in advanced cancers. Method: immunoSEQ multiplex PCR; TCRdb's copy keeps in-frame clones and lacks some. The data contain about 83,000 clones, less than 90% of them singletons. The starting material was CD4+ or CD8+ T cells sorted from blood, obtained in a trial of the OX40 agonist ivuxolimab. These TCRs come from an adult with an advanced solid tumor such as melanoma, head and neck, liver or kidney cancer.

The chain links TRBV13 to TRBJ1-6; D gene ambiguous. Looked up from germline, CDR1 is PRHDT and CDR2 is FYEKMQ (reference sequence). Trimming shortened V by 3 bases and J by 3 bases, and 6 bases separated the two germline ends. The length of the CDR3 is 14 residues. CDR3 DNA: TGTGCCAGCAGCTTTTCCGGCTATAATTCACCCCTCCACTTT. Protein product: CASSFSGYNSPLHF.

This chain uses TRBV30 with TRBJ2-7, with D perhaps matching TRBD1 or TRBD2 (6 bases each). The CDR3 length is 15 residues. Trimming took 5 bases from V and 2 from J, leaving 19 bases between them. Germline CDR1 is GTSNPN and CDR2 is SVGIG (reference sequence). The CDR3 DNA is TGTGCCTGGGGCCGGGGGTCCGGGGGCCCCTACGAGCAGTACTTC. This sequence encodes CAWGRGSGGPYEQYF.

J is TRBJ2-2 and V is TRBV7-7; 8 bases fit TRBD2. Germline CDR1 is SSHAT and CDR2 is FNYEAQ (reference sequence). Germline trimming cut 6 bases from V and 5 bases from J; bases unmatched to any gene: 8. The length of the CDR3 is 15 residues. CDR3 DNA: TGTGCCAGCAGTCCCGCCGGGGGGGCTACCGGGGAGCTGTTTTTT. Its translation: CASSPAGGATGELFF.

The chain's CDR3 is CASSDRDRGLYSNQPQHF. CDR3 in DNA: TGTGCCAGCAGTGACCGGGACAGGGGCCTTTATAGCAATCAGCCCCAGCATTTT. The J gene is TRBJ1-5, the V gene TRBV2, with 10 positions matching TRBD1. This CDR3 has 18 residues. Losses at the gene ends were 3 bases for V and 0 bases for J; bases not matched to a gene: 8. Per the germline V gene, CDR1 is SNHLY and CDR2 is FYNNEI.

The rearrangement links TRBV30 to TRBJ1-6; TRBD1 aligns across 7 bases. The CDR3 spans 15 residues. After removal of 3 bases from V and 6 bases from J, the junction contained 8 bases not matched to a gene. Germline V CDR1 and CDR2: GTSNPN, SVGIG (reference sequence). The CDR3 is CAWSSTGPRNSPLHF. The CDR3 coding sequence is TGTGCCTGGAGCTCGACAGGGCCTCGTAATTCACCCCTCCACTTT. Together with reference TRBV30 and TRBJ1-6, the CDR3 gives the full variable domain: SQTIHQWPATLVQPVGSPLSLECTVEGTSNPNLYWYRQAAGRGLQLLFYSVGIGQISSEVPQNLSASRPQDRQFILSSKKLLLSDSGFYLCAWSSTGPRNSPLHFGNGTRLTVT.

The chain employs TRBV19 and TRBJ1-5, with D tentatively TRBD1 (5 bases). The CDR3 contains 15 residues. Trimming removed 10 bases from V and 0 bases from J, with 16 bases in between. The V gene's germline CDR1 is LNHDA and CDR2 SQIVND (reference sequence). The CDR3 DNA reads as TGTGCCATCCAGGAGGCAGGGAATAGCAATCAGCCCCAGCATTTT. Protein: CAIQEAGNSNQPQHF.

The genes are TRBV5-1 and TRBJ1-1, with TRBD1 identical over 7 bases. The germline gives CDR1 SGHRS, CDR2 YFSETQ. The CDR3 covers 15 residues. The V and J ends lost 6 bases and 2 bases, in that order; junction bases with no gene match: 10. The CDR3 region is CASTLGGGLNTEAFF. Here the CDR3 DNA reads TGCGCCAGCACCCTGGGAGGGGGCCTTAACACTGAAGCTTTCTTT.

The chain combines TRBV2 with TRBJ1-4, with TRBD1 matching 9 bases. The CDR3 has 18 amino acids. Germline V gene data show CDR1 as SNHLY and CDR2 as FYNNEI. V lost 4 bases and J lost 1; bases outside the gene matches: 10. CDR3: CASSAGTGFFLTNEKLFF. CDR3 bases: TGTGCCAGCAGTGCGGGGACAGGGTTCTTTTTAACTAATGAAAAACTGTTTTTT.

The CDR3 bases are TGCGCCAGCAGCCAAAGTGCCTTGCGGGAGACCCAGTACTTC. Protein sequence: CASSQSALRETQYF. V usage is TRBV4-1 and J usage is TRBJ2-5; unclear D gene. The CDR3 runs to 14 residues. CDR1 and CDR2 (germline): MGHRA, YSYEKL. The V and J ends lost 2 bases and 5 bases respectively, with 12 bases between them.

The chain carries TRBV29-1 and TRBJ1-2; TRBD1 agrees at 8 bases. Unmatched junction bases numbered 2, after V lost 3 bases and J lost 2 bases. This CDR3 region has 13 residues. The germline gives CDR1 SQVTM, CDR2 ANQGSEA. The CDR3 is CSVDRTGNYGYTF. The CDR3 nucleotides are TGCAGCGTTGACCGGACAGGGAACTATGGCTACACCTTC.

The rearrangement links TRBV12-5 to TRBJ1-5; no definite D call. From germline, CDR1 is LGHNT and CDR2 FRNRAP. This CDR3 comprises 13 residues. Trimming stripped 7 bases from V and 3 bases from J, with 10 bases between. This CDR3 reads CASAGTHNQPQHF. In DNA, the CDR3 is TGTGCTAGTGCAGGCACACACAATCAGCCCCAGCATTTT.

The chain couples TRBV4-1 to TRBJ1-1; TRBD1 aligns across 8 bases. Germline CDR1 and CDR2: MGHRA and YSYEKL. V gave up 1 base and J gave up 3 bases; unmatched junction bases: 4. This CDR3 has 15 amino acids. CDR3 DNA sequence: TGCGCCAGCAGCCAAGGACAGGGGAGGGACACTGAAGCTTTCTTT. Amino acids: CASSQGQGRDTEAFF.

CDR3 in amino acids: CASSFGGGADTQYF. In DNA, the CDR3 is TGTGCCAGCAGCTTCGGCGGGGGGGCAGATACGCAGTATTTT. The chain joins TRBV7-3 to TRBJ2-3, with TRBD2 matching over 9 bases. With V trimmed by 3 bases and J by 4 bases, 2 bases remained unmatched. Germline CDR1 reads SGHTA; CDR2 reads FQGTGA. There are 14 residues in the CDR3.

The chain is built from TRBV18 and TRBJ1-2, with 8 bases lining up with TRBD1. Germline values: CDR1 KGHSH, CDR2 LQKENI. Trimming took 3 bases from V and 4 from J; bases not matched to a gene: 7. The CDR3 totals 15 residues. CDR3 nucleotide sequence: TGTGCCAGCTCACCCCAGGGGGCGCGTGGCTATGGCTACACCTTC. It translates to CASSPQGARGYGYTF.

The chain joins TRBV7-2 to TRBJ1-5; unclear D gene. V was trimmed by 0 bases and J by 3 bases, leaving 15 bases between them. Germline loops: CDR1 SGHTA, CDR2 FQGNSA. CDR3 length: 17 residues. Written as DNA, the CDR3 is TGTGCCAGCAGCTTAGCGGCCCTGGCCAGCACCAATCAGCCCCAGCATTTT. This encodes CASSLAALASTNQPQHF. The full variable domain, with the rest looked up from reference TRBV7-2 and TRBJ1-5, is GAGVSQSPSNKVTEKGKDVELRCDPISGHTALYWYRQSLGQGLEFLIYFQGNSAPDKSGLPSDRFSAERTGGSVSTLTIQRTQQEDSAVYLCASSLAALASTNQPQHFGDGTRLSIL.

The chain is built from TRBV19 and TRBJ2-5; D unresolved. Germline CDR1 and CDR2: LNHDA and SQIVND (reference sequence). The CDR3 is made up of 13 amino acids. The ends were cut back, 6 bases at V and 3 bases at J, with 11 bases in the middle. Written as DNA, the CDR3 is TGTGCCAGTAGGTTGAGAGGAGAAGAGACCCAGTACTTC. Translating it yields CASRLRGEETQYF.

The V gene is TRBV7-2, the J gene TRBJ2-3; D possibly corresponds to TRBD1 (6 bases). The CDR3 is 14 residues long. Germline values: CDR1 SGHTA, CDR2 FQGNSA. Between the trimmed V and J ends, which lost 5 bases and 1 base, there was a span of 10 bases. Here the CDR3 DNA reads TGTGCCAGCAGCCGCCAGGGGCGCACAGATACGCAGTATTTT. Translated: CASSRQGRTDTQYF.

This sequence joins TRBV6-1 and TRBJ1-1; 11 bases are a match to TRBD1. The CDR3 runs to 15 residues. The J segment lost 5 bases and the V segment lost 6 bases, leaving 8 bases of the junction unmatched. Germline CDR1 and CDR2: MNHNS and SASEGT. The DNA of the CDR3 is TGTGCCAGCAGCCGGGACAGGGGGTTACGGACTGAAGCTTTCTTT. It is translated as CASSRDRGLRTEAFF.

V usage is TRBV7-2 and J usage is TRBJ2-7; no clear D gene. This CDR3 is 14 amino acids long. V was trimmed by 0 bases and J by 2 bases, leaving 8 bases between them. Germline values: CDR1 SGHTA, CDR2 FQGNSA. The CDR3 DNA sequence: TGTGCCAGCAGCTTAGCTACGTCTACCTACGAGCAGTACTTC. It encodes CASSLATSTYEQYF.

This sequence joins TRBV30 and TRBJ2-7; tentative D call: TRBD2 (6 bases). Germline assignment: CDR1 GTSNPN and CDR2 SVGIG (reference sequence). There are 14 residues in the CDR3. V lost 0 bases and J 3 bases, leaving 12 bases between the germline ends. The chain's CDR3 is CAWSVVEGFYEQYF. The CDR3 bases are TGTGCCTGGAGTGTGGTGGAGGGGTTCTACGAGCAGTACTTC.

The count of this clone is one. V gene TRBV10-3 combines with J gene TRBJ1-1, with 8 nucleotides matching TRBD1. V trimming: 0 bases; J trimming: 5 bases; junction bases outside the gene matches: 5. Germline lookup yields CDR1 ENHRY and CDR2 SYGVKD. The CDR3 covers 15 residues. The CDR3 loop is CAISESPGGRTEAFF. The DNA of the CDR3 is TGTGCCATCAGTGAGTCGCCAGGGGGCCGGACTGAAGCTTTCTTT.

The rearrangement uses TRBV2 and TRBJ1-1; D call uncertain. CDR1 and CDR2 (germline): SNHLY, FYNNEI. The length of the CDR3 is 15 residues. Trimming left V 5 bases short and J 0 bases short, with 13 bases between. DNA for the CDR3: TGTGCCAGCAGTCGGGATCTGTCCTTGAACACTGAAGCTTTCTTT. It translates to CASSRDLSLNTEAFF.

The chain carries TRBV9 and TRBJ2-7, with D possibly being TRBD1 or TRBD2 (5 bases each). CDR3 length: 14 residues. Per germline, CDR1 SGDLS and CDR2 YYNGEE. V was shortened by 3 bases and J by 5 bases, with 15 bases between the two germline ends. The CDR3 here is CASSAAGSYHEQYF. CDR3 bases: TGTGCCAGCAGCGCGGCAGGGAGTTACCACGAGCAGTACTTC.

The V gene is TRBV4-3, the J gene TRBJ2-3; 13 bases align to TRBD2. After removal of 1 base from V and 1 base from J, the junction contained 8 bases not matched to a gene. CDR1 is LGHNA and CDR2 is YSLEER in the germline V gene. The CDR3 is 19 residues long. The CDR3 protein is CASSQVKGLAGSRTDTQYF. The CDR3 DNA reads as TGCGCCAGCAGCCAAGTTAAGGGACTAGCGGGGAGCCGCACAGATACGCAGTATTTT.